These 12 T cell receptor beta chains share one sample of origin, sequenced in a study of brain T cells in children with intractable seizures. The protocol was immunoSEQ multiplex PCR, while the TCRdb copy is restricted to in-frame clones and leaves out a portion. The sample carries tens of thousands of clones, about 93% recorded once. This specimen was peripheral blood, taken at surgery. Receptors were obtained from a girl aged 2 to 9 with Rasmussen encephalitis and intractable seizures.

J is TRBJ2-7 and V is TRBV3-1 (or the pseudogene TRBV3-2), with a weak D call TRBD2 (6 bases). CDR1 is LGHDT and CDR2 is YNNKEL in the germline V gene (reference sequence). This CDR3 is built from 13 residues. V was shortened by 1 base and J by 2 bases, with 6 bases between the two germline ends. DNA for the CDR3: TGTGCCAGCAGCCAAGCGGGAGCCTACGAGCAGTACTTC. Amino acids: CASSQAGAYEQYF.

This chain joins TRBV3-1 (or the pseudogene TRBV3-2) and TRBJ2-1; the D gene is possibly TRBD2 (6 bases). V lost 0 bases and J 2 bases, leaving 8 bases between the germline ends. Per the germline V gene, CDR1 is LGHDT and CDR2 is YNNKEL (reference sequence). This CDR3 has 15 residues. The CDR3 reads CASSQDGSAYNEQFF. The CDR3, as DNA: TGTGCCAGCAGCCAAGACGGGAGTGCCTACAATGAGCAGTTCTTC.

V and J are TRBV21-1 and TRBJ2-3. TRBV21-1 represents a pseudogene. The CDR3 covers 17 residues. CDR3 coding DNA: TGTGCCAGCAGCAAAGCTGGTCAGGAGACTAGCACAGATACGCAGTATTTT. It translates to CASSKAGQETSTDTQYF.

The gene calls are TRBV20-1 and TRBJ2-7; 11 bases are a match to TRBD2. Germline-derived CDR1 and CDR2 are DFQATT and SNEGSKA (reference sequence). V was pared by 3 bases and J by 0 bases, with 7 bases of the junction left unmatched. The CDR3 is 16 amino acids. CDR3 sequence: CSASLAGGPSSYEQYF. The CDR3 DNA follows: TGCAGTGCTAGTCTAGCGGGAGGTCCTAGCTCCTACGAGCAGTACTTC.

The chain uses TRBV7-2 and TRBJ2-2; D gene ambiguous. Germline lookup yields CDR1 SGHTA and CDR2 FQGNSA. V was cut by 0 bases and J by 0 bases, with 5 bases left in between. The CDR3 length is 15 residues. The CDR3 protein is CASSLAPTNTGELFF. CDR3 coding DNA: TGTGCCAGCAGCTTAGCCCCTACGAACACCGGGGAGCTGTTTTTT.

The rearrangement joins TRBV27 to TRBJ1-3; D is undetermined. In germline, CDR1 is MNHEY, CDR2 SMNVEV (reference sequence). V gave up 5 bases and J gave up 4 bases, with 15 bases separating them. The CDR3 is 15 residues long. CDR3 sequence (DNA): TGTGCCAGCAGTCCCACCAGAGGATCGGGAAACACCATATATTTT. As protein: CASSPTRGSGNTIYF.

V gene TRBV7-9 combines with J gene TRBJ2-7; D unclear. Germline V gene lookup returns CDR1 SEHNR and CDR2 FQNEAQ (reference sequence). The CDR3 has 13 residues. The V end lost 0 bases, the J end lost 0 bases, and 3 bases lay between the germline ends. The chain's CDR3 is CASSLATSYEQYF. The DNA of the CDR3 is TGTGCCAGCAGCTTAGCTACCTCCTACGAGCAGTACTTC.

The V gene is TRBV7-2, the J gene TRBJ1-2; D is uncertain. Germline CDR1 reads SGHTA; CDR2 reads FQGNSA. Trimming took 0 bases from V and 4 from J, leaving 12 bases between them. The CDR3 totals 15 residues. The DNA of the CDR3 is TGTGCCAGCAGCTTAGCCCCGGGAGGCGGCTATGGCTACACCTTC. Its protein product is CASSLAPGGGYGYTF.

V and J are TRBV2 and TRBJ1-2, with D hard to call. The germline gives CDR1 SNHLY, CDR2 FYNNEI. V was shortened by 9 bases and J by 6 bases, with 14 bases between the two germline ends. This CDR3 has 12 residues. CDR3 sequence (DNA): TGTGCCAGGGGCGACGGGGAGAATGGCTACACCTTC. Amino acids: CARGDGENGYTF.

V and J are TRBV30 and TRBJ2-7; D might be TRBD1 (6 bases). Germline-derived CDR1 and CDR2 are GTSNPN and SVGIG (reference sequence). V was clipped by 3 bases and J by 2 bases, with 8 bases between them. The CDR3 has 12 amino acids. CDR3 region: CAWRTGPYEQYF. Here the CDR3 DNA reads TGTGCCTGGAGGACAGGCCCCTACGAGCAGTACTTC. Looking up the rest from reference TRBV30 and TRBJ2-7 gives the full variable domain: SQTIHQWPATLVQPVGSPLSLECTVEGTSNPNLYWYRQAAGRGLQLLFYSVGIGQISSEVPQNLSASRPQDRQFILSSKKLLLSDSGFYLCAWRTGPYEQYFGPGTRLTVT.

The chain links TRBV18 to TRBJ1-2; 7 positions match TRBD1. J was trimmed by 3 bases and V by 2 bases; bases with no gene match: 6. The CDR3 covers 15 residues. Germline CDR1 reads KGHSH; CDR2 reads LQKENI. CDR3 DNA: TGTGCCAGCTCACCAAGAAGGGGGCAGGACTATGGCTACACCTTC. It yields the protein CASSPRRGQDYGYTF.

V gene TRBV7-8 combines with J gene TRBJ1-5; 9 bases map to TRBD1. The germline CDR1 and CDR2 sequences are SGHVS and FQNEAQ. Trimming at V came to 3 bases and at J to 0 bases, leaving 15 bases not matched to a gene. The CDR3 totals 20 residues. The CDR3 DNA follows: TGTGCCAGCAGCTTTTCTCAAATGGGACAGGGCCGAAATAGCAATCAGCCCCAGCATTTT. It encodes CASSFSQMGQGRNSNQPQHF.